Following are 12 T cell receptor beta chains from one sample sequenced in a study of T cell responses to AZD1222 COVID-19 vaccine. TCRdb keeps only in-frame clones here, not all; method: immunoSEQ multiplex PCR. Among about 97,000 clones listed, about 88% were seen once. Here the sequenced sample was peripheral blood, taken on day 0 of AZD1222 vaccination. These receptors all come from an adult in good health.

The J gene is TRBJ2-1, the V gene TRBV5-1; the match to TRBD2 covers 12 bases. V gave up 3 bases and J gave up 6 bases; unmatched junction bases: 4. The CDR3 length is 15 residues. In germline, CDR1 is SGHRS, CDR2 YFSETQ. In DNA, the CDR3 is TGCGCCAGCAGCTCGCGGACTAGCGGGACCAATGAGCAGTTCTTC. Encoded protein: CASSSRTSGTNEQFF.

This sequence joins TRBV24-1 and TRBJ1-5, with D possibly being TRBD1 (6 bases). The CDR3 spans 17 residues. Per the germline V gene, CDR1 is KGHDR and CDR2 is SFDVKD. Trimming stripped 12 bases from V and 2 bases from J, with 25 bases between. The DNA for the CDR3 is TGTGCCCGGCACCGAACAGGGAGTGATCGAGGCAATCAGCCCCAGCATTTT. Translating gives CARHRTGSDRGNQPQHF.

The chain couples TRBV29-1 to TRBJ2-7; D is tentatively TRBD1 or TRBD2 (5 bases each). The CDR3 is 12 residues long. Trimming pared 1 base from V and 4 bases from J, leaving 8 bases between. CDR1 and CDR2 (germline): SQVTM, ANQGSEA. CDR3 in DNA: TGCAGCGTTGAAGGGGACGGATACGAGCAGTACTTC. This translates into CSVEGDGYEQYF.

The genes are TRBV6-5 and TRBJ1-2; TRBD1 agrees at 9 bases. Germline loops: CDR1 MNHEY, CDR2 SVGAGI. Trimming removed 6 bases from V and 7 bases from J; junction bases left unmatched: 6. There are 13 residues in the CDR3. The CDR3 spells CASRGQGEGGYTF. CDR3 bases: TGTGCCAGCAGGGGACAGGGTGAAGGTGGCTACACCTTC.

This chain uses TRBV3-1 (or the pseudogene TRBV3-2) with TRBJ1-1, with a tentative D call TRBD1 (6 bases). Germline lookup yields CDR1 LGHDT and CDR2 YNNKEL (reference sequence). This CDR3 is 14 amino acids long. The germline V and J ends were trimmed by 1 base and 7 bases, with 13 bases remaining between them. For the CDR3, the DNA is TGTGCCAGCAGCCAAGGGGGGGCGGGGAATGAAGCTTTCTTT. This sequence encodes CASSQGGAGNEAFF.

V and J are TRBV5-6 and TRBJ1-3; D unresolved. Trimming stripped 4 bases from V and 4 bases from J, with 6 bases between. The CDR3 sequence is 12 residues long. Per the germline V gene, CDR1 is SGHDT and CDR2 is YYEEEE. The CDR3 loop reads CASSRGGNTIYF. DNA of the CDR3: TGTGCCAGCAGCCGAGGGGGAAACACCATATATTTT.

The chain links TRBV27 to TRBJ1-2; D is possibly TRBD1 (5 bases). Germline V lookup: CDR1 MNHEY, CDR2 SMNVEV (reference sequence). V was shortened by 1 base and J by 3 bases, with 9 bases between the two germline ends. The CDR3 covers 14 residues. In DNA form, the CDR3 reads TGTGCCAGCAGTTTATATTGGGGGGACTATGGCTACACCTTC. Translated: CASSLYWGDYGYTF.

This clone was counted a single time. The rearrangement joins TRBV5-6 to TRBJ2-7; TRBD2 matches at 7 bases. This CDR3 spans 14 amino acids. Germline V gives CDR1 SGHDT, CDR2 YYEEEE. Trimming cost V 4 bases and J 6 bases; bases outside gene matches: 10. CDR3 region: CASSPIQRDFEQYF. CDR3 in DNA: TGTGCCAGCAGCCCCATCCAGCGGGATTTCGAGCAGTACTTC.

CDR3 nucleotides: TGCGCCAGCAGCTTTCCAGGGTCCTACGAGCAGTACTTC. Protein product: CASSFPGSYEQYF. This rearrangement joins TRBV5-1 to TRBJ2-7; possibly TRBD1 for D (5 bases). Looked up from germline, CDR1 is SGHRS and CDR2 is YFSETQ. This CDR3 is built from 13 residues. V lost 2 bases, J lost 1 base, and 7 bases lay in between.

The chain is built from TRBV19 and TRBJ2-3; maybe TRBD2 (5 bases). Germline V CDR1 and CDR2: LNHDA, SQIVND (reference sequence). The CDR3 covers 15 residues. V lost 9 bases to trimming and J lost 0 bases, with 16 bases between them. The CDR3 coding sequence is TGTGCCAGCGACCCTGGAGGACGGAGCACAGATACGCAGTATTTT. Its translation is CASDPGGRSTDTQYF.

The rearrangement uses TRBV5-1 and TRBJ2-7; perhaps TRBD1 as D (6 bases). Germline assignment: CDR1 SGHRS and CDR2 YFSETQ. Trimming took off 5 bases at V and 2 bases at J, with 17 bases between the two ends. The CDR3 contains 15 residues. CDR3 in amino acids: CASSPGQRTPYEQYF. The DNA of the CDR3 is TGCGCCAGCAGTCCAGGACAGAGAACACCCTACGAGCAGTACTTC.

About this clone: An end of the junction differs from the germline gene, which may be a read error. V usage is TRBV6-6 and J usage is TRBJ2-7, with TRBD2 matching over 11 bases. The CDR3 is 21 residues long. Per the germline V gene, CDR1 is MNHNY and CDR2 is SVGAGI (reference sequence). DNA of the CDR3: TGTGCCTGCAGCAGACAGGGTTCGGTTCTAGCGGGAGGATCCTACTCCTACGAGCAGTACTTC. This sequence encodes CACSRQGSVLAGGSYSYEQYF.